Listed here are 29 T cell receptor beta chains from one sample, sequenced in a study of T cells expressing NK-cell markers. Reprocessing the 5' RACE reads, TCRdb reports a single entry for every CDR3 protein and omits DNA. This repertoire includes under 500,000 distinct CDR3 sequences. Specimen: blood T cells: a sorted CD56 or NKG2C T cell subset, CD4+ or CD8+ T cells, or bulk PBMC T cells (not recorded which). The receptor source for this set is a woman aged 18 to 75 in good health.

This chain joins TRBV7-2 and TRBJ2-1; no DNA is available, so the TRBD2 call from TCRdb remains unchecked. The germline CDR1 and CDR2 sequences are SGHTA and FQGNSA. The CDR3 has 15 amino acids. The CDR3 protein is CASSPELDRYNEQFF.

V is TRBV20-1 and J is TRBJ2-3; TCRdb proposes TRBD1, but this gene call is untestable without DNA. The CDR3 is 15 amino acids. Germline assignment: CDR1 DFQATT and CDR2 SNEGSKA (reference sequence). CDR3 protein: CSASPGTGSTDTQYF.

The chain uses TRBV7-2 and TRBJ2-4; TCRdb names TRBD2, which stays unverified in the absence of DNA. This CDR3 is built from 16 residues. Germline V gene data show CDR1 as SGHTA and CDR2 as FQGNSA. CDR3: CASSLGLAGSRNIQYF.

The chain joins TRBV7-2 to TRBJ2-7. Germline assignment: CDR1 SGHTA and CDR2 FQGNSA. This CDR3 spans 14 amino acids. CDR3 protein: CASSLSGYSYEQYF.

The chain joins TRBV5-4 to TRBJ1-6. CDR3 length: 16 residues. CDR1 and CDR2 from the germline V gene are SGHNT and YYREEE (reference sequence). The CDR3 loop reads CASSRRGGQGNSPLHF.

The gene calls are TRBV3-1 and TRBJ2-1; TCRdb gives TRBD1 as the D gene, but with no DNA this cannot be confirmed. Germline CDR1 LGHDT, CDR2 YNNKEL (reference sequence). The CDR3 has 15 residues. The CDR3 is CASSQGPGGVHEQFF.

V gene TRBV7-2 combines with J gene TRBJ1-2; TCRdb outputs TRBD1, but without DNA this stays unchecked. Per the germline V gene, CDR1 is SGHTA and CDR2 is FQGNSA. The CDR3 loop spans 13 amino acids. The CDR3 here is CASSTFQGDGYTF.

This chain uses TRBV7-6 with TRBJ1-4; absent DNA, TCRdb's TRBD1 call cannot be checked. The CDR3 runs to 15 residues. Germline V gives CDR1 SGHVS, CDR2 FNYEAQ. CDR3: CASSLRGFGGEKLFF.

V gene TRBV19 combines with J gene TRBJ1-5. The CDR3 length is 13 residues. Germline CDR1 is LNHDA and CDR2 is SQIVND (reference sequence). This chain's CDR3 is CASTGLIGQPQHF.

This chain uses TRBV20-1 with TRBJ2-1; the TCRdb D gene call, TRBD2, has no DNA to confirm it. Germline CDR1 is DFQATT and CDR2 is SNEGSKA (reference sequence). The CDR3 is made up of 15 amino acids. The CDR3 loop is CSAPGLAGGYNEQFF.

The chain joins TRBV20-1 to TRBJ1-1. Germline CDR1 DFQATT, CDR2 SNEGSKA (reference sequence). The CDR3 contains 13 residues. The CDR3 sequence is CSARVVGLIEAFF.

V gene TRBV6-1 combines with J gene TRBJ2-2; TCRdb names TRBD2, which stays unverified in the absence of DNA. The V gene's germline CDR1 is MNHNS and CDR2 SASEGT. CDR3 length equals 13 residues. CDR3 residues: CASRLGLTGELFF.

CDR3: CASSLGYQGVDTQYF. J is TRBJ2-3 and V is TRBV7-2; the D call from TCRdb, TRBD1, cannot be confirmed without DNA. The germline V gene has CDR1 SGHTA and CDR2 FQGNSA. The CDR3 is made up of 15 amino acids.

The V and J genes are TRBV29-1 and TRBJ2-1. CDR1 is SQVTM and CDR2 is ANQGSEA in the germline V gene. This CDR3 contains 12 residues. The CDR3 sequence: CSAGGGWNEQFF.

The V and J genes are TRBV14 and TRBJ2-5. This CDR3 contains 14 residues. The germline V gene encodes CDR1 SGHDN and CDR2 FVKESK. The CDR3 spells CASSQDRLVETQYF.

This sequence joins TRBV29-1 and TRBJ2-3; the D call of TRBD2 rests on TCRdb alone, since no DNA is present to check it. Germline V gene sequence: CDR1 SQVTM, CDR2 ANQGSEA. The CDR3 length is 15 residues. The CDR3 spells CSAERGSISTDTQYF.

The chain employs TRBV5-5 and TRBJ2-1; the TRBD2 assignment by TCRdb is unverifiable without DNA. This CDR3 comprises 16 residues. Germline values: CDR1 SGHKS, CDR2 YYEKEE (reference sequence). The CDR3 here is CASSTPGLAHYNEQFF.

The V gene is TRBV6-2 or TRBV6-3, the J gene TRBJ2-1; TCRdb selects TRBD1, and the lack of DNA leaves this call unchecked. Looked up from germline, CDR1 is MNHEY and CDR2 is SVGEGT. The CDR3 is 17 residues long. The CDR3 loop is CASSRDDSPSSYNEQFF.

The chain has TRBV2 and TRBJ2-3. Germline values: CDR1 SNHLY, CDR2 FYNNEI. This CDR3 region has 13 residues. The CDR3 here is CASTERESDTQYF.

The rearrangement links TRBV12-3 or TRBV12-4 to TRBJ2-5; TCRdb lists TRBD2, though no DNA is available to test this call. This CDR3 comprises 18 residues. CDR3 residues: CASSPGTSGTEWKETQYF.

This chain joins TRBV29-1 and TRBJ2-7; TCRdb's assignment of TRBD2 cannot be checked, as there is no DNA. The CDR3 covers 14 residues. The germline V gene has CDR1 SQVTM and CDR2 ANQGSEA. The CDR3 region is CSVGRTSEAYEQYF.

The chain carries TRBV27 and TRBJ2-7; the D gene TCRdb calls, TRBD2, cannot be checked with no DNA. The CDR3 contains 16 residues. In germline, CDR1 is MNHEY, CDR2 SMNVEV (reference sequence). Here the CDR3 reads CASSPQGGVGLYEQYF.

The V call is TRBV20-1, the J call TRBJ1-4. CDR1 is DFQATT, CDR2 SNEGSKA, per germline (reference sequence). CDR3 length: 13 residues. CDR3 region: CSVGPPANEKLFF.

The CDR3 is CASTPRVPPEAFF. V usage is TRBV28 and J usage is TRBJ1-1; no DNA is available, so the TRBD1 call from TCRdb remains unchecked. CDR3 length: 13 amino acids. The germline V gene has CDR1 MDHEN and CDR2 SYDVKM.

The CDR3 loop reads CASRLIWGDWETQYF. The chain uses TRBV6-1 and TRBJ2-5; the TRBD2 assignment by TCRdb is unverifiable without DNA. The length of the CDR3 is 15 residues. CDR1 and CDR2 from the germline V gene are MNHNS and SASEGT.

The genes are TRBV19 and TRBJ2-4; TCRdb outputs TRBD1, but without DNA this stays unchecked. The CDR3 contains 15 residues. Germline V gives CDR1 LNHDA, CDR2 SQIVND (reference sequence). CDR3 sequence: CASSETGDPKNIQYF. The entire variable domain, with the rest obtained from reference TRBV19 and TRBJ2-4, is as follows: DGGITQSPKYLFRKEGQNVTLSCEQNLNHDAMYWYRQDPGQGLRLIYYSQIVNDFQKGDIAEGYSVSREKKESFPLTVTSAQKNPTAFYLCASSETGDPKNIQYFGAGTRLSVL.

This rearrangement joins TRBV20-1 to TRBJ2-5; the D gene TCRdb calls, TRBD2, cannot be checked with no DNA. The CDR3 runs to 18 residues. The V gene's germline CDR1 is DFQATT and CDR2 SNEGSKA (reference sequence). CDR3 residues: CSARDRRGLAGAQETQYF.

CDR3 in amino acids: CASSLRAEQFF. This rearrangement joins TRBV12-3 or TRBV12-4 to TRBJ2-1; lacking DNA, the TRBD1 call made by TCRdb goes unchecked. This CDR3 has 11 residues.

The chain couples TRBV11-2 to TRBJ2-7; with no DNA, the TCRdb D assignment of TRBD1 cannot be verified. Germline V gene data show CDR1 as SGHAT and CDR2 as FQNNGV. The CDR3 sequence is 13 residues long. CDR3 in amino acids: CASSYDRGAEQYF.